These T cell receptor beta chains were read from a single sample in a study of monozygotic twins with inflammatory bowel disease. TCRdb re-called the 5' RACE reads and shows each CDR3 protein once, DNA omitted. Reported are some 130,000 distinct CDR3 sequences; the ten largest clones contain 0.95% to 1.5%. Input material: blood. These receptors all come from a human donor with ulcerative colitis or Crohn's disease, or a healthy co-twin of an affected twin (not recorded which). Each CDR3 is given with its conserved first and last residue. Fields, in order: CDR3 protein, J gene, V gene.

cdr3_aa: CAWRTLSEAEAFF
j_call: TRBJ1-1
v_call: TRBV30

cdr3_aa: CATSREGRTGNSQPQHF
j_call: TRBJ1-5
v_call: TRBV15

cdr3_aa: CASSTLATSTDTQYF
j_call: TRBJ2-3
v_call: TRBV5-6

cdr3_aa: CASSSGPGGLNQPQHF
j_call: TRBJ1-5
v_call: TRBV5-5

cdr3_aa: CSATPTRAGELFF
j_call: TRBJ2-2
v_call: TRBV20-1

cdr3_aa: CASSMAGRNEAFF
j_call: TRBJ1-1
v_call: TRBV28

cdr3_aa: CSVGREGEKLFF
j_call: TRBJ1-4
v_call: TRBV29-1

cdr3_aa: CATSETGTNQPQHF
j_call: TRBJ1-5
v_call: TRBV24-1

cdr3_aa: CASSLKLDSYYYGYTF
j_call: TRBJ1-2
v_call: TRBV18

cdr3_aa: CASSQDIEETQYF
j_call: TRBJ2-5
v_call: TRBV4-3

cdr3_aa: CATSRDLQGTFGF
j_call: TRBJ2-1
v_call: TRBV15

cdr3_aa: CASSTTWVSETQYF
j_call: TRBJ2-5
v_call: TRBV6-6

cdr3_aa: CASSPGATSDEQFF
j_call: TRBJ2-1
v_call: TRBV5-1

cdr3_aa: CASSQDRRGSGANVLTF
j_call: TRBJ2-6
v_call: TRBV4-3

cdr3_aa: CASSPGLAGVDRDTQYF
j_call: TRBJ2-3
v_call: TRBV7-9

cdr3_aa: CASSPSRQGPASSGANVLTF
j_call: TRBJ2-6
v_call: TRBV5-1

cdr3_aa: CASSRRGTSGANTGELFF
j_call: TRBJ2-2
v_call: TRBV18

cdr3_aa: CASSQVRTGLYEQYF
j_call: TRBJ2-7
v_call: TRBV4-1

cdr3_aa: CSARDFSGLAGNEQFF
j_call: TRBJ2-1
v_call: TRBV20-1

cdr3_aa: CASSLLGEREAFF
j_call: TRBJ1-1
v_call: TRBV5-6

cdr3_aa: CASSSGQFGYGYTF
j_call: TRBJ1-2
v_call: TRBV9

cdr3_aa: CASSEGTGGPWRTEAFF
j_call: TRBJ1-1
v_call: TRBV6-1

cdr3_aa: CASGGTGIFGEQYF
j_call: TRBJ2-7
v_call: TRBV10-3

cdr3_aa: CASSLGSSSYEQYF
j_call: TRBJ2-7
v_call: TRBV12-3/TRBV12-4

cdr3_aa: CASSTGKSDEQFF
j_call: TRBJ2-1
v_call: TRBV7-3

cdr3_aa: CASSSSGTGTNEQFF
j_call: TRBJ2-1
v_call: TRBV28

cdr3_aa: CASTGLERYNEQFF
j_call: TRBJ2-1
v_call: TRBV28

cdr3_aa: CASSPYRGPHTGELFF
j_call: TRBJ2-2
v_call: TRBV5-1

cdr3_aa: CATSDTAAVYNEQFF
j_call: TRBJ2-1
v_call: TRBV24-1

cdr3_aa: CASSLFRDGINEKLFF
j_call: TRBJ1-4
v_call: TRBV28

cdr3_aa: CASSIGRAGNEQFF
j_call: TRBJ2-1
v_call: TRBV10-2

cdr3_aa: CASSLGTSGQRTDTQYF
j_call: TRBJ2-3
v_call: TRBV18

cdr3_aa: CASEGGTGYEQYF
j_call: TRBJ2-7
v_call: TRBV12-3/TRBV12-4

cdr3_aa: CASSYLGSSRPQHF
j_call: TRBJ1-5
v_call: TRBV6-6

cdr3_aa: CASSSRGSQLHQPQHF
j_call: TRBJ1-5
v_call: TRBV13

cdr3_aa: CASSRDRTSSTYEQYF
j_call: TRBJ2-7
v_call: TRBV4-1

cdr3_aa: CASSQTLAGGWNEQFF
j_call: TRBJ2-1
v_call: TRBV5-6

cdr3_aa: CASSFEGGPLNEQFF
j_call: TRBJ2-1
v_call: TRBV6-5

cdr3_aa: CSAPGLLSGQGELFF
j_call: TRBJ2-2
v_call: TRBV20-1

cdr3_aa: CASSLERGTYNEQFF
j_call: TRBJ2-1
v_call: TRBV5-1

cdr3_aa: CASSGEGNTEAFF
j_call: TRBJ1-1
v_call: TRBV6-5

cdr3_aa: CASSQDSASGNEQFF
j_call: TRBJ2-1
v_call: TRBV3-1

cdr3_aa: CASGQGSEKLFF
j_call: TRBJ1-4
v_call: TRBV7-6

cdr3_aa: CASSQELGRKAEQYF
j_call: TRBJ2-7
v_call: TRBV3-1

cdr3_aa: CASSPLSPTGQGTQYF
j_call: TRBJ2-5
v_call: TRBV18

cdr3_aa: CATSDSKLAALQETQYF
j_call: TRBJ2-5
v_call: TRBV24-1

cdr3_aa: CASSEDWEPGDNYF
j_call: TRBJ2-7
v_call: TRBV6-1